This TCR beta chain was sequenced in a study of cytomegalovirus exposure and HLA in healthy donors listed by TCRdb under 2017. Background for the entire study: An earlier analysis of fewer than 750 of the donors reported about 260 Gb of sequence data and 90 million to 120 million unique TCR beta sequences obtained from 150 million to 200 million T cells. Typing coverage differed by locus: A, B, C, DRB1 and DQB1 were typed in roughly 629-630 donors, DQA1 in 522, DPA1 in nearly 610, and DPB1 in 450 to 480. Roughly five DR-DQ haplotypes were handled as single units for association and clustering because linkage in the cohort was strong. The study used immunosequencing to profile the T cell repertoires of approximately 690 subjects and linked those repertoires to cytomegalovirus serostatus. The study aimed to test whether cataloging public T cell receptors could reveal signatures of past pathogen exposure. Donor age, sex, ethnicity and CMV serostatus were compiled alongside the repertoire data. Among the approximately 400 genotyped donors, around 81% belonged to the genetic ancestry cluster associated with self-reported Caucasian donors. All discovery cohort repertoires had been generated using a single sequencing platform. In the later analysis, no new phenotypic data were used to find candidate immune exposures; instead, reliance was placed on TCR beta sequences and their occurrence across donors. Besides the first cohort of roughly 700 subjects, a separate validation cohort made up of over 100 different subjects was used. High-throughput TCR immunosequencing, statistical association of individual TCRs with disease status, and machine learning were combined to predict cytomegalovirus infection status. Among approximately 370 genotyped donors of the cohort, an average of roughly 230,000 unique TCR beta nucleotide sequences was sequenced per donor, of which about 19% were non-productive. An early release covering around 630 HLA-typed donors comprised 250 to 350 gigabases of sequencing data and roughly 86 million unique TCR sequences. In a later genetic analysis, genome-wide SNP genotypes for about 55% of the roughly 700 donors were used, and that subset was treated as a discovery cohort. Both class I and class II loci were covered by HLA typing, at four-digit resolution. A later analysis re-examined previously published TCR beta repertoires from about 670 donors and added high-resolution HLA genotyping to investigate patterns of TCR occurrence. An earlier analysis of approximately 630 of the donors applied high-throughput TCR beta sequencing to assess whether each TCR beta V gene segment acted as functional or pseudogenic. Overall study outcomes, separate from this receptor: HLA typing was unavailable for some donors at each locus, so association tests used only the typed subset. Because counts were too low, 15 to 20 rarely observed V segments, including chromosome 9 orphons, were excluded from the earlier analysis of 587 of the donors. Linkage disequilibrium might explain the correlated functional status among segregating V segments, but an unknown experimental factor could not be excluded. According to the authors, the approach could potentially be generalized to other disease states and immunological phenotypes. The sequencing pipeline was judged likely to have produced a cluster of highly shared sequence variants as a technical artifact. The classifier was reported to diagnose cytomegalovirus status with high specificity and sensitivity in both the original cohort and the validation cohort. CMV serostatus was the only immune exposure information available for the cohort. In this cohort, only TCR beta chains were sequenced, and detectable features were limited by the absence of alpha or paired-chain data. In a later analysis, HLA-associated TCR beta chains were found to be more clonally expanded and to have lower generation probabilities than equally common non-associated chains. In a later analysis, some 17,000 TCR beta sequences were associated with specific HLA alleles at a false discovery rate of 0.05. In an earlier analysis of about 600 of the donors, most TCR beta V segments appeared in productive rearrangements about 90% or about 30% of the time, broadly matching IMGT annotations. In vitro tests confirmed that a few of the cytomegalovirus-associated TCR beta chains recognize cytomegalovirus antigens. Most CMV-associated TCR beta chains appeared to be HLA-restricted in a later analysis, and the HLA associations seemed to be driven largely by CMV exposure. Sequencing depth was assumed to be roughly uniform across donors in the presence/absence analyses, though that assumption may not hold. A total of 150 to 200 TCR beta chains were listed by the study as associated with cytomegalovirus. While some public TCRs were present in many individuals, most TCR sequences turned up only very rarely across donors. When HLA alleles, especially DR and DQ, strongly co-occurred, attributing TCR associations to individual alleles was difficult. Some IMGT-functional V segments, including TRBV6-2 and TRBV6-3, could not be distinguished by the 87-base-pair reads and were therefore excluded. V-gene and J-gene trimming of TCR beta chains was associated with a missense DCLRE1C variant in a later genetic analysis, and the association was replicated in an independent cohort. Several of the top co-occurrence clusters appeared to be linked to parvovirus B19, influenza, CMV and Epstein-Barr virus, according to a later analysis. A further reported finding was that TCR beta sequences accurately predicted the HLA-A and HLA-B alleles for most subjects in the first cohort. In a later analysis, TCR association rates were found to vary across HLA loci, with the most associated TCRs seen for DRB1 alleles and the fewest for HLA-C alleles. A later genetic analysis reported fewer N-insertions in productive TCRs among donors in an Asian-associated ancestry cluster than the approximately 670-donor mean.

The CDR3 sequence holds 15 residues, the cysteine and phenylalanine included. Just CDR3 DNA is preserved here, 45 bases in frame from base 1. Ends trimmed: V by 5 bases, J by 4 bases; bases unmatched to a gene: 7. The germline V gene supplies CDR1 LGHNA and CDR2 YNFKEQ. The method was the immunoSEQ multiplex PCR assay. A mixture of 60 forward primers for TCR Vbeta segments and 13 reverse primers for TCR Jbeta segments was used in the multiplex PCR. Amplification of the CDR3 region of rearranged TCR beta genes was performed with a multiplex PCR assay on genomic DNA. Amplified TCR beta libraries were sequenced as 87-base-pair reads on the Illumina HiSeq System. On the study's bioinformatics: Across the roughly 670 repertoires, a later analysis counted approximately 75 million unique TCR beta chains, roughly 11 million of which were shared by at least two donors. Raw reads were error-corrected and collapsed into unique sequences with a nearest-neighbor algorithm that merged closely related sequences to remove PCR and sequencing errors. Alignment of CDR3 sequences to IMGT reference sequences was used to assign V, D and J gene segments. For a sequence to be retained, a match of at least six nucleotides was required to both a V gene segment and a J gene segment. A rearrangement was called productive if the CDR3 had no stop codons and remained in frame with V and J, and every other rearrangement was called non-productive. CDR3 was defined according to IMGT convention as the region running from the second conserved V-encoded cysteine to the conserved J-encoded phenylalanine. In an earlier analysis of more than 550 of the donors, sequences lacking an unambiguous match to a single V gene segment were excluded. An earlier analysis of about 590 of the donors classified V segments as functional when productive rearrangements were above 56.7% and as segregating when the standard deviation between donors was above 5%. A statistical classification framework was built for diagnosing cytomegalovirus status from the catalog of TCR beta chain sequences. V and J gene assignment, in a later analysis, came from comparing TCR nucleotide sequences with IMGT/GENE-DB human TR gene sequences. The TCRdist pipeline was used in a later analysis to assign CDR3 sequences and most-parsimonious VDJ recombination scenarios. In a later analysis, every TCR beta chain was defined by the combination of its CDR3 amino acid sequence and its V-gene family, and reads without a unique V-gene family were dropped. As a way to deal with suspected cross-contamination and a sequencing artifact, a later analysis dropped under 600 nucleotide sequences that were highly shared and had low generation probability. In a later analysis, a clonal expansion index for each public chain was calculated from normalized within-repertoire ranks of inferred template counts. Generation probabilities in a later analysis came from a VDJ recombination model fitted to out-of-frame rearrangements, and those results were checked against IGoR. Hypergeometric tests were used in a later analysis to score TCR-TCR, TCR-HLA and TCR-CMV co-occurrence, with a repertoire-size bias correction applied to the TCR pairs. False discovery rates were estimated in a later analysis by permuting HLA or CMV assignments 20 times. In a later analysis, co-occurring TCRs were grouped using DBSCAN, with TCRdist sequence similarity added in when clustering inside HLA-allele-positive subsets. Repertoires with fewer than 30,000 or more than 120,000 public chains were left out of co-occurrence clustering, as were about 5 repertoires with anomalous nucleotide sharing. TCRdb holds this immuneACCESS table with in-frame rearrangements only. Some clones are missing; in checked studies, unresolved V genes explain under half, and the rest has no known cause. The D gene and trimming were derived from the DNA, and the V and J assignments and clone size from that table. Across this sample there are 100,000 to 120,000 clones, with around 70% seen only once. 1% to 1.5% of the sample rests with the top ten.

As concerns this clone: This receptor's antigen is unknown. Per-base quality was not reported, and no clone a single base away is much larger than it.

The cohort consisted of 666 healthy bone marrow donors. All cohort members were sampled while nominally healthy, although unrecorded immune exposures were likely present. The donor was CMV seronegative and was included in the group of 352 seronegative cohort members. A peripheral blood sample was collected from each donor, and TCR beta sequencing was performed on peripheral blood mononuclear cells. The Qiagen DNeasy Blood Extraction Kit was used to extract genomic DNA from the blood cell samples. The source of this sequence is a man aged 35 to 55 in good health and CMV-seronegative. What was sequenced was PBMCs. The chain is made from TRBV4-2 and TRBJ2-7, with TRBD2 identical over 11 junction bases. This receptor has the CDR3 CASSAGLADPYEQYF. The nucleotide sequence is TGTGCCAGCAGCGCGGGACTAGCGGACCCTTACGAGCAGTACTTC.